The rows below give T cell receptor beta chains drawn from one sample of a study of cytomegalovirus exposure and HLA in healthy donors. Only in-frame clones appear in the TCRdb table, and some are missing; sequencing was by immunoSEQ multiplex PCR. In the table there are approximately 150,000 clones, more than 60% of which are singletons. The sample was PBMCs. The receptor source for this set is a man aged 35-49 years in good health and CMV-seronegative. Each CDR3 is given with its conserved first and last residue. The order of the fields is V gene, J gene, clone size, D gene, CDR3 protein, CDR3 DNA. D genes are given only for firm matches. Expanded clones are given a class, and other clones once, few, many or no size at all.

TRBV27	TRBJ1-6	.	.	CASSPGTSNAQPLHF	TGTGCCAGCAGTCCCGGGACTTCTAATGCCCAACCCCTCCACTTT
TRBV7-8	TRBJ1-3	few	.	CASSPSGVDSGNTIYF	TGTGCCAGCAGTCCTTCAGGGGTTGATTCTGGAAACACCATATATTTT
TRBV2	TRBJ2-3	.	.	CASSEGGQWPDTQYF	TGTGCCAGCAGTGAAGGGGGCCAATGGCCAGATACGCAGTATTTT
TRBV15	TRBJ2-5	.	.	CATSRDLVDGGGPQETQYF	TGTGCCACCAGCAGAGATCTTGTTGACGGCGGGGGCCCCCAAGAGACCCAGTACTTC
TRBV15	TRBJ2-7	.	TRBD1	CATTRQGRGEQYF	TGTGCCACTACCCGACAGGGTAGGGGCGAGCAGTACTTC
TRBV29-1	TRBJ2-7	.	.	CSVADSGLMTYEQYF	TGCAGCGTTGCGGATTCGGGACTGATGACCTACGAGCAGTACTTC
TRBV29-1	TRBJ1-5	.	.	CSVGLGGGNQPQHF	TGCAGCGTTGGGCTCGGAGGTGGTAATCAGCCCCAGCATTTT
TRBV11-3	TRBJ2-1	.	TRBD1	CASSLQGAPYNEQFF	TGTGCCAGCAGCTTACAGGGGGCCCCATACAATGAGCAGTTCTTC
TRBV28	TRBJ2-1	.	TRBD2	CASSSQGLAGAPPPYNEQFF	TGTGCCAGCAGTTCCCAGGGACTAGCGGGGGCCCCACCCCCTTACAATGAGCAGTTCTTC
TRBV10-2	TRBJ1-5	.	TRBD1	CASSPGQGYQPQHF	TGCGCCAGCAGCCCGGGACAGGGGTATCAGCCCCAGCATTTT
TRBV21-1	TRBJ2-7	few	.	CASSSSHEQYF	TGTGCCAGCAGCTCTTCCCACGAGCAGTACTTC
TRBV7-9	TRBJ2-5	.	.	CASSTRETQYF	TGTGCCAGCAGCACTCGTGAGACCCAGTACTTC
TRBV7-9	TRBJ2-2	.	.	CASSLMGELFF	TGTGCCAGCAGCCTAATGGGGGAGCTGTTTTTT
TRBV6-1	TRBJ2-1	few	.	CASSEEAGSYNEQFF	TGTGCCAGCAGTGAAGAAGCGGGCTCCTACAATGAGCAGTTCTTC
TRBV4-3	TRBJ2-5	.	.	CASSLTRSETQYF	TGCGCCAGCAGCCTGACTAGGTCAGAGACCCAGTACTTC
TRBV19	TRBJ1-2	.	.	CASTPPGRVYGYTF	TGTGCCAGCACCCCCCCCGGCAGGGTTTATGGCTACACCTTC
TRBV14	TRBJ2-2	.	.	CASSFQEAPPAELFF	TGTGCCAGCAGCTTCCAGGAGGCACCTCCAGCGGAGCTGTTTTTT
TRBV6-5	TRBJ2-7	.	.	CASSYSTETGNEQYF	TGTGCCAGCAGTTACTCGACCGAAACGGGAAACGAGCAGTACTTC
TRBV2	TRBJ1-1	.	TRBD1	CASSAPTPGTGEAFF	TGTGCCAGCAGTGCCCCAACCCCCGGGACAGGCGAAGCTTTCTTT
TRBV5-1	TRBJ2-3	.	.	CASSQRSTDTQYF	TGCGCCAGCAGCCAGAGGAGCACAGATACGCAGTATTTT
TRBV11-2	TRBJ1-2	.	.	CASSRSVSDGYTF	TGTGCCAGCAGCCGCTCCGTATCGGATGGCTACACCTTC
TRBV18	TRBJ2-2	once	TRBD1	CASSLGQYTGELFF	TGTGCCAGCTCACTGGGACAGTACACCGGGGAGCTGTTTTTT
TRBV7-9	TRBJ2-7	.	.	CAEAGGYLYEQYF	TGTGCCGAGGCCGGGGGTTATCTTTACGAGCAGTACTTC
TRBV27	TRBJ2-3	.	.	CASSPGVTDTQYF	TGTGCCAGCAGTCCGGGGGTGACAGATACGCAGTATTTT
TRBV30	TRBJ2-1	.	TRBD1	CAWRITGVSYNEQFF	TGTGCCTGGAGGATAACAGGGGTCTCCTACAATGAGCAGTTCTTC
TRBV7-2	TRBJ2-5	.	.	CASSLVTGSEETQYF	TGTGCCAGCAGCTTAGTAACGGGTTCCGAAGAGACCCAGTACTTC
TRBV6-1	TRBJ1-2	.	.	CASSVDNANYGYTF	TGTGCCAGCAGTGTTGACAACGCCAACTATGGCTACACCTTC
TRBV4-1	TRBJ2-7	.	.	CASSQDAGYSYEQYF	TGCGCCAGCAGCCAAGATGCAGGATACTCCTACGAGCAGTACTTC
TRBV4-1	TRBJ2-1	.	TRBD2	CASSQIGGGAYNEQFF	TGCGCCAGCAGCCAAATTGGCGGGGGAGCCTACAATGAGCAGTTCTTC
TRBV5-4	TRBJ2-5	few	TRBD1	CASSVPGQGGRETQYF	TGTGCCAGCAGCGTGCCGGGACAGGGGGGGAGAGAGACCCAGTACTTC
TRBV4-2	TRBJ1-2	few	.	CASSTGGGDGYTF	TGTGCCAGCAGCACGGGGGGGGGCGATGGCTACACCTTC
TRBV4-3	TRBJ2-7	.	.	CASSTWVGDSYEQYF	TGCGCCAGCAGCACATGGGTAGGGGACTCCTACGAGCAGTACTTC
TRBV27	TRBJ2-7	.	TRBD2	CASSGLAASSYEQYF	TGTGCCAGCAGTGGACTAGCGGCTAGCTCCTACGAGCAGTACTTC